This T cell receptor (beta chain) was obtained from a study of tumor-infiltrating lymphocytes in primary liver carcinoma. The J segment lost 3 bases and the V segment lost 4 bases, leaving 7 bases of the junction unmatched. This CDR3 is 15 amino acids long. Germline CDR1 and CDR2: SQVTM and ANQGSEA. Production of TCR beta cDNA used roughly 0.55 ug total RNA together with a constant-region primer. For TCR beta, libraries were produced by three nested multiplex PCR rounds using slightly modified ARM-PCR. Two initial PCR rounds of around 10 cycles each paired TRBV1-TRBV30 forward primers with a C-beta reverse primer. In TCRdb, the multiplex PCR reads were re-called with MiXCR into one record per CDR3 protein. This sample has approximately 190,000 distinct CDR3 sequences, with around four fifths found just once. Both RNA and DNA were isolated together from around 18-30 mg of bulk tissue that had not been sorted.

The sample was tumor tissue from primary liver carcinoma. The rearrangement links TRBV29-1 to TRBJ2-2, with TRBD2 matching over 8 bases. The TCR originated in a man between 35 and 55 years old with primary liver carcinoma and hepatitis B virus infection. CDR3 residues: CSVGTSRADTGELFF. The DNA for the CDR3 is TGCAGCGTTGGGACTAGCAGGGCGGACACCGGGGAGCTGTTTTTT.